This T cell receptor (beta chain) was identified in a study of OX40 agonist ivuxolimab in advanced cancers. General notes on the study: Ivuxolimab, which targeted the costimulatory receptor OX40 (CD134), was an agonistic, fully human IgG2 monoclonal antibody. Among the 52 dose-escalation patients, around 19 had hepatocellular carcinoma, roughly 15 melanoma, 9 renal cell carcinoma and 9 head and neck cancer. Peripheral TCRbeta sequencing aimed to test whether ivuxolimab altered TCR sequence diversity and caused clonal T-cell expansion. Prior anti-PD-1, anti-PD-L1 or anti-CTLA-4 therapy was permitted, and approximately 40% of dose-escalation patients had received checkpoint inhibitors. Partial responses occurred in three dose-escalation patients: two with cutaneous melanoma and one with hepatocellular carcinoma. Intravenous ivuxolimab was administered to patients every 2 weeks at six dose levels: 0.01, 0.1, 0.3, 1.5, 3 and 10 mg/kg. A male proportion of 82.7% and a mean age of approximately 62 years, ranging from roughly 20 to 80, were recorded for the dose-escalation cohort. The monotherapy dose-escalation portion (N of about 57 patients) of the phase I ivuxolimab trial is reported in the paper.

The germline V gene provides CDR1 SGDLS and CDR2 YYNGEE. The CDR3 covers 14 residues, taking in both the cysteine and the phenylalanine. This entry keeps only the CDR3 DNA: 42 bases, framed from base 1. The junction carries 14 bases between V and J, which are trimmed by 3 bases and 7 bases respectively. The trial excluded patients who had a history of autoimmune disease or were on systemic immunosuppression. Peripheral blood for TCR sequencing was collected from all dose cohorts at baseline, on cycle 4 day 1, and on cycle 7 day 1. Samples were obtained from an open-label, multicenter, first-in-human phase I dose-escalation trial of ivuxolimab. The trial enrolled adults with locally advanced or metastatic head and neck squamous cell, hepatocellular, melanoma or renal cell carcinoma. Before TCR sequencing, CD4+ T cells and CD8+ T cells were sorted from peripheral blood as separate populations. Genomic DNA was isolated from the sorted cells so that the TCRbeta CDR3 region could be sequenced. The immunoSEQ Assay was used for sequencing of TCRbeta CDR3 regions. The immuneACCESS repertoire file appears here via TCRdb, limited to in-frame rearrangements. These files lack a portion of the clones; in checked studies, under half of the deficit traces to unresolved V genes, and the cause of the others is not known. Recorded for this sample are tens of thousands of clones; just under 90% of them occurred a single time. Of the sample, approximately 5% falls within the top ten clones.

Study-level results and caveats: Which antigens the clonally expanded peripheral T cells were specific for was not determined. Low levels of normalized T-cell clonal expansion were also seen in some patients who did not respond. Partial responders in the 0.1-3.0 mg/kg groups had among the lowest normalized peripheral clonal expansion, especially among CD8+ T cells. After ivuxolimab, CD8+ T cells had more expanded clones than CD4+ T cells on average. At doses of 0.1 to 3.0 mg/kg, clonal expansion of both CD4+ and CD8+ blood T cells was observed from baseline to week 6.

The count of this clone is one. Its antigen is unknown. No clone much larger than this one lies a single base away; base qualities are absent. This clonotype was obtained from an adult with an advanced solid tumor such as melanoma, head and neck, liver or kidney cancer. The sample in question was CD4+ or CD8+ T cells sorted from blood, obtained in a trial of the OX40 agonist ivuxolimab. The chain uses TRBV9 and TRBJ2-1; possibly the D gene is TRBD1, per 5 matching bases. Here is the DNA: TGTGCCAGCAGCGCTAGGGGCGTAGCTAATGAGCAGTTCTTC. Translated, this gives CASSARGVANEQFF.